These 5 T cell receptor beta chains originate from one sample sequenced in a study of shared clonotypes between healthy human individuals. Naive CD8 cells lacked CD45RO, underwent positive selection for CCR7 and left out terminally differentiated effector memory CD45RA+ cells. Assay: immunoSEQ multiplex PCR; the TCRdb copy retains only in-frame clones and omits some. The data hold about 2.1 million clones, with about 93% observed a single time. The specimen was naive CD8+ T cells from PBMCs. The origin of the receptors is a man between 18 and 29 years old in good health. Some clones in this sample may be carry-over from other donors' samples.

The DNA of the CDR3 is TGTGCCAGCGGAGGGGGACTAGCGGGGGATACGCAGTATTTT. Amino acids: CASGGGLAGDTQYF. This chain joins TRBV27 and TRBJ2-3; 13 bases align to TRBD2. V shed 8 bases, J shed 6 bases, and the junction held 5 bases outside the gene matches. The germline CDR1 and CDR2 sequences are MNHEY and SMNVEV (reference sequence). This CDR3 is built from 14 residues.

V and J are TRBV18 and TRBJ2-2; D is perhaps TRBD2 (7 bases). The germline V gene has CDR1 KGHSH and CDR2 LQKENI. Trimming removed 2 bases from V and 1 base from J, with 14 bases in between. This CDR3 is built from 17 residues. CDR3 in DNA: TGTGCCAGCTCACCAAACAAGGGGGGGATGAACACCGGGGAGCTGTTTTTT. The encoded protein is CASSPNKGGMNTGELFF.

The chain combines TRBV5-4 with TRBJ2-5; TRBD1 matches 8 bases. Trimming removed 0 bases from V and 4 bases from J; junction bases left unmatched: 8. The CDR3 is made up of 16 amino acids. CDR1 is SGHNT and CDR2 is YYREEE in the germline V gene (reference sequence). CDR3 sequence (DNA): TGTGCCAGCAGCTTGGCTCGAACAGGGGGGTTAGAGACCCAGTACTTC. Translation gives CASSLARTGGLETQYF.

The rearrangement links TRBV7-9 to TRBJ2-2; D unresolved. Germline V gene lookup returns CDR1 SEHNR and CDR2 FQNEAQ (reference sequence). This CDR3 has 15 residues. Between the trimmed V and J ends, which lost 1 base and 4 bases, there was a span of 10 bases. CDR3 DNA: TGTGCCAGCAGCTTAGTTCCTAGTAGCACCGGGGAGCTGTTTTTT. Residues: CASSLVPSSTGELFF. Combining the CDR3 with reference TRBV7-9 and TRBJ2-2 gives the whole variable domain DTGVSQNPRHKITKRGQNVTFRCDPISEHNRLYWYRQTLGQGPEFLTYFQNEAQLEKSRLLSDRFSAERPKGSFSTLEIQRTEQGDSAMYLCASSLVPSSTGELFFGEGSRLTVL.

This chain connects TRBV30 to TRBJ1-4, with a possible D match to TRBD1 (5 bases). This CDR3 contains 14 residues. From germline, CDR1 is GTSNPN and CDR2 SVGIG (reference sequence). V lost 7 bases, J lost 7 bases, and 19 bases lay in between. The CDR3 region has the DNA TGTGCCTTGGGAGGGAAGTTAAGGGGTGAAAAACTGTTTTTT. As protein: CALGGKLRGEKLFF.